Shown below are 21 T cell receptor beta chains from a single sample sequenced in a study of blood T cell repertoires in COVID-19. Libraries were prepared by immunoSEQ multiplex PCR; TCRdb keeps only in-frame clonotypes and omits some of them. The sample yields 150,000 to 200,000 clones, over 75% seen once. The sample comprised peripheral blood. The receptors originated from a man in his sixties with acute or convalescent COVID-19.

This clone was seen more than once but under ten times. The chain joins TRBV6-4 to TRBJ2-3; D is possibly TRBD2 (7 bases). The length of the CDR3 is 14 residues. Germline V gene data show CDR1 as MRHNA and CDR2 as SNTAGT. Trimming cost V 6 bases and J 5 bases, with 15 bases left between them. CDR3 sequence: CASSKGGAGDTQYF. The CDR3 DNA reads as TGTGCCAGCAGCAAAGGGGGGGCTGGAGATACGCAGTATTTT.

The chain joins TRBV28 to TRBJ1-5; 7 positions agree with TRBD1. This CDR3 has 13 amino acids. Per the germline V gene, CDR1 is MDHEN and CDR2 is SYDVKM. The trim removed 7 bases at V and 5 bases at J, leaving 5 bases unmatched. CDR3 coding DNA: TGTGCCAGCATTGACAGGGTTGATCAGCCCCAGCATTTT. Translating gives CASIDRVDQPQHF.

The rearrangement links TRBV5-4 to TRBJ1-2, with TRBD1 identical over 7 bases. The trim removed 0 bases at V and 6 bases at J, leaving 8 bases unmatched. The germline CDR1 and CDR2 sequences are SGHNT and YYREEE (reference sequence). The CDR3 sequence is 15 residues long. The CDR3 region is CASSLVSGGPHGYTF. The CDR3 DNA follows: TGTGCCAGCAGCTTGGTGTCAGGGGGACCCCATGGCTACACCTTC.

This rearrangement joins TRBV2 to TRBJ1-1; no reliable D call. Germline V gene lookup returns CDR1 SNHLY and CDR2 FYNNEI. This CDR3 is built from 13 residues. Trimming pared 6 bases from V and 2 bases from J, leaving 10 bases between. The CDR3 region has the DNA TGTGCCAGCAGCCTCGGGAAAAACACTGAAGCTTTCTTT. Its protein is CASSLGKNTEAFF.

This rearrangement joins TRBV10-3 to TRBJ2-1; no clear D gene. Trimming cost V 8 bases and J 8 bases, with 16 bases left between them. This CDR3 is 13 amino acids long. Per the germline V gene, CDR1 is ENHRY and CDR2 is SYGVKD. Here the CDR3 reads CAIGSPPRDEQFF. In DNA form, the CDR3 reads TGTGCCATCGGAAGCCCCCCACGGGATGAGCAGTTCTTC.

The genes are TRBV19 and TRBJ1-1, with no clear D. The germline V gene encodes CDR1 LNHDA and CDR2 SQIVND (reference sequence). There are 13 residues in the CDR3. V lost 2 bases and J 4 bases, leaving 8 bases between the germline ends. The CDR3 region is CASSIIGSTEAFF. CDR3 DNA: TGTGCCAGTAGTATAATCGGGAGCACTGAAGCTTTCTTT.

The rearrangement links TRBV11-3 to TRBJ2-5; D gene unclear. CDR3 length: 13 amino acids. Germline CDR1 SGHNT, CDR2 YENEEA. Trimming removed 0 bases at V and 4 bases at J, with 6 bases between. CDR3 DNA: TGTGCCAGCAGCTTAGATTACGGAGAGACCCAGTACTTC. Translating gives CASSLDYGETQYF.

This chain links TRBV9 with TRBJ1-4; weak D call: TRBD1 (5 bases). The V and J ends lost 6 bases and 2 bases respectively, with 14 bases between them. Germline CDR1 and CDR2: SGDLS and YYNGEE. The CDR3 has 15 residues. The CDR3 nucleotides are TGTGCCAGCACCTCGATGGGGGGTACTAATGAAAAACTGTTTTTT. Protein product: CASTSMGGTNEKLFF.

The chain employs TRBV4-3 and TRBJ2-7, with TRBD2 as a possible D gene (5 bases). CDR3 size: 16 residues. Trimming shortened V by 4 bases and J by 5 bases, and 21 bases separated the two germline ends. The V gene's germline CDR1 is LGHNA and CDR2 YSLEER. Here the CDR3 DNA reads TGCGCCAGCAGCCTAACGTCGGGGATGAGAATGGACGAGCAGTACTTC. Residues: CASSLTSGMRMDEQYF.

V gene TRBV27 combines with J gene TRBJ2-1; 7 bases are a match to TRBD2. The germline V gene encodes CDR1 MNHEY and CDR2 SMNVEV (reference sequence). There are 15 residues in the CDR3. V shed 5 bases, J shed 3 bases, and the junction held 7 bases outside the gene matches. The CDR3 DNA reads as TGTGCCAGCAGTGCCCGGACTAGTAGCTACAATGAGCAGTTCTTC. This encodes CASSARTSSYNEQFF.

The table lists this clone with a few counts. The V call is TRBV28, the J call TRBJ2-7; 10 bases align to TRBD1. Germline V lookup: CDR1 MDHEN, CDR2 SYDVKM. With 6 bases clipped from V and 1 base from J, the junction kept 9 bases outside the gene matches. This CDR3 is built from 16 residues. The CDR3 region has the DNA TGTGCCAGCAGCGAAACCGGGACAGGGGTTTCCTACGAGCAGTACTTC. Protein product: CASSETGTGVSYEQYF.

V usage is TRBV4-1 and J usage is TRBJ1-3; 7 nucleotides line up with TRBD1. V shed 6 bases, J shed 7 bases, and the junction held 9 bases outside the gene matches. The CDR3 length is 14 residues. Germline lookup yields CDR1 MGHRA and CDR2 YSYEKL. CDR3 protein: CASSPGQASNTIYF. The CDR3 DNA is TGCGCCAGCAGTCCAGGACAGGCGTCCAACACCATATATTTT.

The V and J genes are TRBV28 and TRBJ2-1, with TRBD2 matching 8 bases. Germline V CDR1 and CDR2: MDHEN, SYDVKM. The CDR3 runs 15 residues. V lost 7 bases, J lost 7 bases, and 12 bases stayed unmatched. The CDR3 region has the DNA TGTGCCAGCACCCGTGGGGGACTAGTCCTGAATGAGCAGTTCTTC. It translates to CASTRGGLVLNEQFF.

The chain joins TRBV6-5 to TRBJ2-3; 11 positions agree with TRBD2. V dropped 6 bases and J dropped 9; count of bases not matched to a gene: 8. The CDR3 runs to 14 residues. Germline values: CDR1 MNHEY, CDR2 SVGAGI. CDR3 DNA sequence: TGTGCCAGCAGAAAACTAGCGGGGGACGGGACGCAGTATTTT. As protein: CASRKLAGDGTQYF.

The V gene is TRBV6-5, the J gene TRBJ1-2; TRBD1 matches at 7 bases. The trim removed 2 bases at V and 7 bases at J, leaving 10 bases unmatched. The CDR3 sequence is 15 residues long. CDR1 and CDR2 (germline): MNHEY, SVGAGI. CDR3 loop: CASSYKPTGNVGYTF. CDR3 nucleotide sequence: TGTGCCAGCAGTTACAAACCGACAGGGAATGTTGGCTACACCTTC.

The rearrangement links TRBV21-1 to TRBJ1-6; the table assigns TRBD1, which was not confirmed against the DNA. TRBV21-1 has pseudogene status. The CDR3 totals 12 residues. CDR3 region: CASSPRRAPLHF. The CDR3 DNA reads TGTGCCAGCAGCCCTCGCAGGGCACCCCTCCACTTT.

V usage is TRBV4-2 and J usage is TRBJ2-1; 8 bases line up with TRBD2. J lost 2 bases, V lost 4 bases, and 10 bases had no gene match. This CDR3 contains 17 residues. The germline gives CDR1 LGHNA, CDR2 YNFKEQ. The CDR3 region has the DNA TGTGCCAGCAGCCGCGGTGGGGGTAGCGGGACCTACAATGAGCAGTTCTTC. It encodes CASSRGGGSGTYNEQFF.

On this clone: Additional DNA sequences in this sample encode the identical CDR3. The rearrangement uses TRBV7-9 and TRBJ2-2; a weak D match, TRBD2 (5 bases). Trimming cost V 1 base and J 5 bases, with 5 bases left between them. In germline, CDR1 is SEHNR, CDR2 FQNEAQ (reference sequence). The CDR3 runs to 13 residues. CDR3 sequence (DNA): TGTGCCAGCAGCTTAGGCGGGACCGGGGAGCTGTTTTTT. Its protein product is CASSLGGTGELFF.

This chain connects TRBV7-6 to TRBJ2-5; 12 nucleotides agree with TRBD2. This CDR3 region has 17 residues. V gave up 1 base and J gave up 1 base; unmatched junction bases: 4. Germline CDR1 reads SGHVS; CDR2 reads FNYEAQ. CDR3 bases: TGTGCCAGCAGCTTAGGCCTAGCGGGAGGGGGCCAAGAGACCCAGTACTTC. Residues: CASSLGLAGGGQETQYF. Based on the CDR3 plus reference TRBV7-6 and TRBJ2-5, the full variable domain is GAGVSQSPRYKVTKRGQDVALRCDPISGHVSLYWYRQALGQGPEFLTYFNYEAQQDKSGLPNDRFSAERPEGSISTLTIQRTEQRDSAMYRCASSLGLAGGGQETQYFGPGTRLLVL.

In DNA, the CDR3 is TGTGCCAGTAGTTTGGGCCCCCCGTGGGAGCAGTACTTC. It yields the protein CASSLGPPWEQYF. This chain joins TRBV19 and TRBJ2-7; D ambiguous. Germline V gene data show CDR1 as LNHDA and CDR2 as SQIVND (reference sequence). The CDR3 runs to 13 residues. Trimming left V 5 bases short and J 7 bases short, with 15 bases between. Filled out from reference TRBV19 and TRBJ2-7, the complete variable domain reads DGGITQSPKYLFRKEGQNVTLSCEQNLNHDAMYWYRQDPGQGLRLIYYSQIVNDFQKGDIAEGYSVSREKKESFPLTVTSAQKNPTAFYLCASSLGPPWEQYFGPGTRLTVT.

This chain connects TRBV2 to TRBJ2-1, with TRBD2 identical over 15 bases. Germline loops: CDR1 SNHLY, CDR2 FYNNEI. The CDR3 has 17 amino acids. Trimming at V came to 6 bases and at J to 0 bases, leaving 3 bases not matched to a gene. The CDR3 region has the DNA TGTGCCAGCAGGGGACTAGCGGGAGGTGCCTCCTACAATGAGCAGTTCTTC. Amino acids: CASRGLAGGASYNEQFF.